This T cell receptor (beta chain) was documented in a study of T cell repertoires in cytomegalovirus infection. Study summary: Signatures in public TCR beta sequences pointed to both CMV infection and matching HLA type.

Study-wide findings and caveats: Dominant in the ex vivo response were TCR beta clonotypes restricted by HLA-C and specific for CMV. Carriers of CMV plus the relevant HLA were identified by cumulative public TCR beta family frequency.

CDR1 is SEHNR, CDR2 FQNEAQ, per germline (reference sequence). The CDR3 covers 16 residues. Trimming left V 5 bases short and J 2 bases short, with 16 bases between. Each CDR3 protein gets one entry after TCRdb re-called the reads with MiXCR. The top ten clones hold more than 20% of a sample with around 530,000 distinct CDR3 sequences, approximately 17% of them seen once. Many counts were recorded for this clonotype. The antigen remains undetermined. The material sequenced was CD8+ T cells from PBMCs. The TCR originated in a human donor in good health (CMV status not recorded). Some clones in this sample may be carry-over from other donors' samples. The chain combines TRBV7-9 with TRBJ2-1; D tentatively reads TRBD1 or TRBD2 (5 bases each). Here the CDR3 DNA reads TGTGCCAGCAGCCCAAGCAGAGGGGCCACCTACAATGAGCAGTTCTTC. Protein: CASSPSRGATYNEQFF. The complete variable domain, with remaining parts taken from reference TRBV7-9 and TRBJ2-1, reads DTGVSQNPRHKITKRGQNVTFRCDPISEHNRLYWYRQTLGQGPEFLTYFQNEAQLEKSRLLSDRFSAERPKGSFSTLEIQRTEQGDSAMYLCASSPSRGATYNEQFFGPGTRLTVL.